One sample yielded the 14 T cell receptor beta chains listed below, sequenced in a study of T-cell reconstitution after alpha-beta-depleted transplantation in children. Preparing the TCRbeta library involved the use of unique molecular identifiers. One entry per CDR3 protein results from TCRdb running MiXCR on the PCR reads. The profile shows 190,000 or so distinct CDR3 sequences, 13% to 15% of them singletons. The material was PBMCs from the stem cell graft donor, obtained from the stem cell graft. Receptors were obtained from a human donor who donated a stem cell graft to a child with acute lymphoblastic leukemia.

This clonotype was counted ten times or more. The chain employs TRBV7-6 and TRBJ2-1; no clear D gene. The CDR3 loop spans 13 amino acids. The V gene lost 3 bases and the J gene lost 7 bases, with 10 bases spanning the gap. Germline V gene lookup returns CDR1 SGHVS and CDR2 FNYEAQ. CDR3 in amino acids: CASSLALQNEQFF. CDR3 nucleotide sequence: TGTGCCAGCAGCTTGGCATTACAGAATGAGCAGTTCTTC.

The chain is built from TRBV7-2 and TRBJ2-1, with TRBD2 as a possible D gene (6 bases). V was clipped by 6 bases and J by 1 base, with 7 bases between them. In germline, CDR1 is SGHTA, CDR2 FQGNSA. The CDR3 is made up of 13 amino acids. This chain's CDR3 is CASRLASYNEQFF. The CDR3 region has the DNA TGTGCCAGCAGACTAGCTTCCTACAATGAGCAGTTCTTC.

This clonotype was seen more than once but under ten times. The chain employs TRBV19 and TRBJ2-1, with 12 bases fitting TRBD2. With 0 bases clipped from V and 8 bases from J, the junction kept 14 bases outside the gene matches. Germline V CDR1 and CDR2: LNHDA, SQIVND (reference sequence). There are 19 residues in the CDR3. Here the CDR3 reads CASSIDYRRASGRADEQFF. CDR3 DNA sequence: TGTGCCAGTAGTATAGATTATAGGAGGGCTAGCGGGAGGGCCGATGAGCAGTTCTTC.

In its sample, this clonotype was seen many times. The V and J genes are TRBV6-5 and TRBJ2-2; 10 bases match TRBD1. The CDR3 is made up of 18 amino acids. J gave up 1 base and V 4 bases, and 9 bases lay outside the gene matches. Germline V CDR1 and CDR2: MNHEY, SVGAGI. CDR3 nucleotides: TGTGCCAGCAGTTTGGGACAGGGGACCCCTATGAACACCGGGGAGCTGTTTTTT. Residues: CASSLGQGTPMNTGELFF.

This clonotype occurred many times. The chain links TRBV5-1 to TRBJ2-1; D unclear. V lost 0 bases and J lost 8, with 12 bases in between. Germline V CDR1 and CDR2: SGHRS, YFSETQ. The CDR3 length is 14 residues. The CDR3 protein is CASSLGVVLDEQFF. The DNA of the CDR3 is TGCGCCAGCAGCTTGGGGGTCGTATTGGATGAGCAGTTCTTC.

The table lists this clonotype with many counts. V gene TRBV5-6 combines with J gene TRBJ2-3, with 7 bases identical to TRBD2. This CDR3 is built from 14 residues. V dropped 1 base and J dropped 3; count of bases not matched to a gene: 2. CDR1 is SGHDT and CDR2 is YYEEEE in the germline V gene. CDR3 region: CASSLYGGTDTQYF. In DNA, the CDR3 is TGTGCCAGCAGCTTGTACGGGGGGACAGATACGCAGTATTTT.

The chain uses TRBV28 and TRBJ2-7; 8 nucleotides match TRBD2. J gave up 5 bases and V 2 bases, and 8 bases lay outside the gene matches. The germline V gene encodes CDR1 MDHEN and CDR2 SYDVKM. The CDR3 runs to 15 residues. As DNA, the CDR3 is TGTGCCAGCAGTTTAAAGTCGGGAGGGTCCGACGAGCAGTACTTC. Encoded protein: CASSLKSGGSDEQYF.

In this sample, this clonotype turned up many times. CDR3: CASSPGGGNIQYF. CDR3 DNA sequence: TGTGCCAGCTCCCCGGGGGGGGGTAACATTCAGTACTTC. This rearrangement joins TRBV27 to TRBJ2-4; 8 bases line up with TRBD2. With V trimmed by 8 bases and J by 7 bases, 7 bases remained unmatched. CDR1 and CDR2 from the germline V gene are MNHEY and SMNVEV (reference sequence). The CDR3 sequence is 13 residues long.

The chain uses TRBV29-1 and TRBJ2-1, with D perhaps TRBD2 (6 bases). The CDR3 is made up of 11 amino acids. Trimming left V 1 base short and J 9 bases short, with 7 bases between. Germline CDR1 SQVTM, CDR2 ANQGSEA. This CDR3 is CSVEVGGEQFF. CDR3 sequence (DNA): TGCAGCGTTGAAGTGGGGGGTGAGCAGTTCTTC.

This clonotype came up many times. The V gene is TRBV6-5, the J gene TRBJ2-2; D is unclear. CDR1 and CDR2 from the germline V gene are MNHEY and SVGAGI. CDR3 length equals 13 residues. The V gene lost 2 bases and the J gene lost 2 bases, with 3 bases spanning the gap. CDR3 DNA sequence: TGTGCCAGCAGTTACCTAAACACCGGGGAGCTGTTTTTT. As protein: CASSYLNTGELFF.

This clonotype was seen repeatedly, ten times or more. The chain uses TRBV6-1 and TRBJ2-7, with D perhaps matching TRBD2 (6 bases). V shed 5 bases and J shed 3 bases, with 11 bases lying between them. CDR1 is MNHNS and CDR2 is SASEGT in the germline V gene. The CDR3 sequence is 13 residues long. The CDR3 here is CASSRGTYYEQYF. As DNA, the CDR3 is TGTGCCAGCAGTCGCGGGACTTACTACGAGCAGTACTTC.

This clonotype was observed many times. The chain recombines TRBV11-2 with TRBJ1-1; 8 bases are shared with TRBD1. The CDR3 length is 13 residues. Germline values: CDR1 SGHAT, CDR2 FQNNGV. Trimming at V came to 5 bases and at J to 8 bases, leaving 7 bases not matched to a gene. CDR3 nucleotides: TGTGCCAGCAGCGTGGGACAGGCCGTGGAAGCTTTCTTT. Translated: CASSVGQAVEAFF. The full variable domain, with the rest looked up from reference TRBV11-2 and TRBJ1-1, is EAGVAQSPRYKIIEKRQSVAFWCNPISGHATLYWYQQILGQGPKLLIQFQNNGVVDDSQLPKDRFSAERLKGVDSTLKIQPAKLEDSAVYLCASSVGQAVEAFFGQGTRLTVV.

This clonotype was observed at least ten times. The chain carries TRBV2 and TRBJ2-7; 13 nucleotides align to TRBD2. CDR3 size: 16 residues. Per the germline V gene, CDR1 is SNHLY and CDR2 is FYNNEI. V dropped 7 bases and J dropped 5; count of bases not matched to a gene: 11. The CDR3 spells CASTVLAGGPYNEQYF. DNA of the CDR3: TGTGCCAGCACCGTACTAGCGGGAGGGCCTTATAACGAGCAGTACTTC.

This clonotype occurred many times. The genes are TRBV20-1 and TRBJ2-7; the D gene is possibly TRBD2 (5 bases). The germline CDR1 and CDR2 sequences are DFQATT and SNEGSKA (reference sequence). This CDR3 has 15 residues. With 6 bases removed from V and 1 base from J, the gap between germline ends came to 19 bases. The DNA for the CDR3 is TGCAGTGCCGGCCCCCCCCACGGCGGGTCCTACGAGCAGTACTTC. Protein sequence: CSAGPPHGGSYEQYF.